This entry lists 11 T cell receptor beta chains sequenced from one sample in a study of T cells in Graves' hyperthyroidism and ophthalmopathy. Amplified regions were TCR beta CDR3 sequences from RNA transcripts. When the TCR CDR3 underwent first-round RT-PCR, the HTBI primer set was used. TCRdb reprocessed the multiplex PCR reads with MiXCR, giving one entry per CDR3 protein. The sample holds approximately 430,000 distinct CDR3 sequences, 15% to 19% seen once. Sequenced sample: blood. These receptors were taken from a woman aged 18 to 35 with Graves' hyperthyroidism.

This clonotype showed up many times. The chain has TRBV11-3 and TRBJ2-7; TRBD2 might be the D (7 bases). V shed 4 bases and J shed 2 bases, with 15 bases lying between them. Germline assignment: CDR1 SGHNT and CDR2 YENEEA. The CDR3 consists of 15 residues. CDR3 residues: CASSWEGGGTYEQYF. CDR3 nucleotide sequence: TGTGCCAGCAGCTGGGAAGGGGGGGGCACCTACGAGCAGTACTTC.

In this sample, this clonotype turned up many times. V usage is TRBV12-3 or TRBV12-4 and J usage is TRBJ2-3; maybe TRBD1 (6 bases). V lost 0 bases to trimming and J lost 0 bases, with 13 bases between them. This CDR3 has 17 amino acids. Here the CDR3 reads CASSLALGGTSTDTQYF. The CDR3 nucleotides are TGTGCCAGCAGTTTAGCATTAGGGGGAACTAGCACAGATACGCAGTATTTT.

This clonotype has at least ten counts. This chain connects TRBV12-3 or TRBV12-4 to TRBJ2-2; D is unresolved. Trimming took off 3 bases at V and 2 bases at J, with 7 bases between the two ends. The CDR3 contains 14 residues. The CDR3 DNA sequence: TGTGCCAGCAGTTTCCGACCTAACACCGGGGAGCTGTTTTTT. It codes for CASSFRPNTGELFF.

This clonotype was detected many times. The CDR3 sequence is CASGIRQGVASYEQYF. DNA for the CDR3: TGTGCTAGTGGTATTCGACAGGGGGTGGCCTCCTACGAGCAGTACTTC. The chain is built from TRBV12-5 and TRBJ2-7; 9 nucleotides agree with TRBD1. This CDR3 has 16 residues. Germline lookup yields CDR1 LGHNT and CDR2 FRNRAP. V shed 5 bases and J 0 bases; nucleotides not matched to a gene: 8.

A note on this clonotype: This may come from a read error, since a much larger clone is one base off. The chain is built from TRBV28 and TRBJ2-5; D is undetermined. In germline, CDR1 is MDHEN, CDR2 SYDVKM. Trimming left V 6 bases short and J 5 bases short, with 10 bases between. The CDR3 runs 12 residues. CDR3 protein: CASSPEPETQYF. The CDR3 region has the DNA TGTGCCAGCAGCCCGGAGCCGGAGACCCAGTACTTC.

This clonotype was observed a few times. The chain links TRBV10-3 to TRBJ2-3; 10 bases align to TRBD2. The ends lost 3 bases at V and 2 bases at J; junction bases unmatched: 11. This CDR3 has 18 residues. Germline values: CDR1 ENHRY, CDR2 SYGVKD. As DNA, the CDR3 is TGTGCCATCAGTGACCTCATAGATAGCGGGAGGCCCACAGATACGCAGTATTTT. As protein: CAISDLIDSGRPTDTQYF.

There are many counts of this clonotype. The chain links TRBV28 to TRBJ2-3, with D hard to call. This CDR3 comprises 13 residues. The germline V and J ends were trimmed by 5 bases and 5 bases, with 11 bases remaining between them. In germline, CDR1 is MDHEN, CDR2 SYDVKM. CDR3 sequence (DNA): TGTGCCAGCAGTACATTTTCGCGAGATACGCAGTATTTT. Translation: CASSTFSRDTQYF.

This clonotype was detected many times. J is TRBJ1-1 and V is TRBV7-8; D is possibly TRBD1 (6 bases). The CDR3 spans 15 residues. The germline V gene encodes CDR1 SGHVS and CDR2 FQNEAQ. V lost 6 bases and J lost 0, with 14 bases in between. CDR3 residues: CASRNRATMNTEAFF. The CDR3 nucleotides read TGTGCCAGCAGAAACAGGGCCACCATGAACACTGAAGCTTTCTTT.

This clonotype was detected many times. V is TRBV18 and J is TRBJ1-5; D gene unclear. V was trimmed by 6 bases and J by 7 bases, leaving 10 bases between them. The length of the CDR3 is 12 residues. CDR1 is KGHSH, CDR2 LQKENI, per germline. The DNA of the CDR3 is TGTGCCAGCTCCCGGTCGGGACAGCCCCAGCATTTT. It translates to CASSRSGQPQHF.

This clonotype showed up many times. The chain employs TRBV6-1 and TRBJ2-3; D is possibly TRBD2 (5 bases). The CDR3 is 13 amino acids. Per germline, CDR1 MNHNS and CDR2 SASEGT. Trimming cost V 8 bases and J 4 bases, with 13 bases left between them. The CDR3 protein is CASCFRGSDTQYF. The CDR3 nucleotides read TGTGCCAGCTGTTTCCGAGGGTCAGATACGCAGTATTTT.

Regarding this clonotype: One base away lies a much larger clone, so this may be a sequencing read error. The chain employs TRBV11-2 and TRBJ1-4; a possible D gene is TRBD1 (5 bases). The germline V gene encodes CDR1 SGHAT and CDR2 FQNNGV. V lost 5 bases and J 7 bases, leaving 14 bases between the germline ends. The CDR3 totals 14 residues. The CDR3 loop reads CASSEGGAGEKLFF. CDR3 nucleotide sequence: TGTGCCAGCAGCGAGGGTGGGGCAGGTGAAAAACTGTTTTTT.